Reported below is one TCR beta chain. Its specificity is unknown. Sequencing used immunoSEQ multiplex PCR; TCRdb keeps in-frame clones, though not all of them. The sample lists under 25,000 clones, roughly 63% occurring once. The data stem from a study of tumor-infiltrating lymphocytes in localized non-small cell lung cancer. Study summary: The cohort mixed smokers and never-smokers, several histologies, and some post-neoadjuvant-chemotherapy samples. Tumor tissue and non-adjacent uninvolved lung came from each patient.

V lost 7 bases and J 1 base, leaving 16 bases between the germline ends. CDR3 length equals 15 residues. Germline CDR1 and CDR2: MRHNA and SNTAGT. Study findings and constraints: IM1 and IM2 tumors showed no difference in T-cell fraction. Different pieces of the same tissue went to different assays, confounding technical variation with intratumor heterogeneity.

The sample comprised lung tumor tissue. The chain carries TRBV6-4 and TRBJ1-1, with D possibly TRBD1 on 6 matching bases. The sequence derives from a human donor with non-small cell lung cancer. The CDR3: CASIPPRGGNTEAFF. In nucleotides, the CDR3 is TGTGCCAGCATCCCCCCCAGGGGCGGGAACACTGAAGCTTTCTTT.